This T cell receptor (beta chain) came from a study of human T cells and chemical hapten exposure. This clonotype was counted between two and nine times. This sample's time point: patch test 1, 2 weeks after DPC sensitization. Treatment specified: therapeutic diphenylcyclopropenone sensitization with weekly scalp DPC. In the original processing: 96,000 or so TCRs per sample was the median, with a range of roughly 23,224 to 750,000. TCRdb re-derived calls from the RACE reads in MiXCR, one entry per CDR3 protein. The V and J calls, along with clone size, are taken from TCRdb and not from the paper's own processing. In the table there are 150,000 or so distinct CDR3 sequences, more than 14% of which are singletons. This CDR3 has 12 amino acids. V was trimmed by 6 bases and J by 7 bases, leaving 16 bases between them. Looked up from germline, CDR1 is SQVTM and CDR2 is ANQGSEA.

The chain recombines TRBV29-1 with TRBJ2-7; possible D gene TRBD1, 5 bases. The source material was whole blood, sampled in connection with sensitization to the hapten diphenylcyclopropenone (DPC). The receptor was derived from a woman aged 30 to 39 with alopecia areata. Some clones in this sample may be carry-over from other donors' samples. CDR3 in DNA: TGCAGCGTCTCGACAGTAGTAGAAGAGCAGTACTTC. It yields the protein CSVSTVVEEQYF.